These T cell receptor beta chains were read from a single sample in a study of vaccination effects on CD4 cells after COVID-19. Sequencing was performed with immunoSEQ multiplex PCR; in TCRdb, only in-frame clones are kept and a portion is missing. The sample carries about 79,000 clones, about 70% recorded once. No antigens are known for them. The sample consisted of CD4+ T cells from PBMCs cultured with HCoV-229E spike peptides, taken before COVID-19 vaccination. The receptors were gathered from a human donor who received a COVID-19 vaccine. Each CDR3 is given with its conserved first and last residue. D genes are given only for firm matches. The size entry is marked missing in some rows and otherwise reads once, few, many or a size class.

D	size	V	J	DNA	CDR3
-	-	TRBV7-2	TRBJ2-1	TGTGCCAGCAGCTTAGCGGGCCCCGAGCAGTTCTTC	CASSLAGPEQFF
-	few	TRBV10-1	TRBJ2-2	TGCGCCAGCAGGAGACACGCGAACACCGGGGAGCTGTTTTTT	CASRRHANTGELFF
TRBD1	-	TRBV27	TRBJ1-6	TGTGCCAGCAGAACCGGGACAGGGAATTCACCCCTCCACTTT	CASRTGTGNSPLHF
-	-	TRBV6-5	TRBJ1-2	TGTGCCAGCAGTACCCGGGACTTCGGCTATGGCTACACCTTC	CASSTRDFGYGYTF
-	-	TRBV3-1/TRBV3-2	TRBJ1-6	TGTGCCAGCAGCCAAGCTGGCGGCAGTAAGAATTCACCCCTCCACTTT	CASSQAGGSKNSPLHF
-	-	TRBV9	TRBJ2-2	TGTGCCAGCAGCGTTGTGGCACTGAACACCGGGGAGCTGTTTTTT	CASSVVALNTGELFF
TRBD2	-	TRBV19	TRBJ2-1	TGTGCCAGTAGTATGACTAGCGGGGGGGCGGCTGAGCAGTTCTTC	CASSMTSGGAAEQFF
TRBD2	few	TRBV4-1	TRBJ2-3	TGCGCCAGCAGCCAAGGCCCTAGCGGGGGACGGACAGATACGCAGTATTTT	CASSQGPSGGRTDTQYF
-	-	TRBV5-5	TRBJ1-2	TGTGCCAGCAGCCCCCGTCCGGATCGCTATGGCTACACCTTC	CASSPRPDRYGYTF
TRBD1	-	TRBV28	TRBJ2-1	TGTGCCACCCATACAGGGGGGTCCTACAATGAGCAGTTCTTC	CATHTGGSYNEQFF
-	-	TRBV6-1	TRBJ1-5	TGTGCCAGCAGTGAGGTGGCGTCAAGTCGGCCCCAGCATTTT	CASSEVASSRPQHF
-	-	TRBV3-1/TRBV3-2	TRBJ1-2	TGTGCCAGCAGCCCCAACCGGGCAGATGGCTACACCTTC	CASSPNRADGYTF
-	-	TRBV6-6	TRBJ2-2	TGTGCCACCGGAATCGGGCAGGGGGGCACCGGGGAGCTGTTTTTT	CATGIGQGGTGELFF
-	-	TRBV10-3	TRBJ1-5	TGTGCCATCAGTGAGTACGTTGAGGAGCCCCAGCATTTT	CAISEYVEEPQHF
TRBD2	-	TRBV5-5	TRBJ2-1	TGTGCCAGCAGCTGGGGACTAGCGGGGGACAATGAGCAGTTCTTC	CASSWGLAGDNEQFF
-	-	TRBV4-3	TRBJ1-2	TGCGCCAGCAGCCAAGCTTCGGCCGCATATGGCTACACCTTC	CASSQASAAYGYTF
-	-	TRBV7-2	TRBJ1-6	TGTGCCAGCAGCTTTTTCACGGTTAACGATAATTCACCCCTCCACTTT	CASSFFTVNDNSPLHF
TRBD2	-	TRBV24-1	TRBJ2-5	TGTGCCACCCAGAAAGGGACTAGCGGGGTTAAGACCCAGTACTTC	CATQKGTSGVKTQYF